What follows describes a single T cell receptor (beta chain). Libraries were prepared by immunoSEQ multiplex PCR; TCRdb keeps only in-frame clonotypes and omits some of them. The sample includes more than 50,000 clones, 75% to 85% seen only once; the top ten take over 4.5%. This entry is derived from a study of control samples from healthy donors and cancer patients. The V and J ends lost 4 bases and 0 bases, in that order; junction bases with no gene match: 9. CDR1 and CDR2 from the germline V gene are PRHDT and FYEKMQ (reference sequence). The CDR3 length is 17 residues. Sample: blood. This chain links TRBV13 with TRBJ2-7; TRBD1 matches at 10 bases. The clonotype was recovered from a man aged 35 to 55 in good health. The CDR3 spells CASSSPGQGTSSYEQYF. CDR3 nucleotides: TGTGCCAGCAGCTCGCCGGGACAGGGGACCAGCTCCTACGAGCAGTACTTC.